Following are 21 T cell receptor beta chains from one sample sequenced in a study of shared clonotypes between healthy human individuals. The method was immunoSEQ multiplex PCR; TCRdb's version includes in-frame clones alone and lacks a portion of them. The sample holds millions of clones; less than 95% are singletons and the top ten take 0.85% to 1.3%. CD45RO-negative CD8 cells positively selected for CCR7 made up the naive population, which excluded terminally differentiated effector memory CD45RA+ cells. Sequenced sample: naive CD8+ T cells sorted from blood. Receptor source: a man between 18 and 29 years old in good health.

The chain links TRBV27 to TRBJ2-7, with a weak D call TRBD2 (7 bases). The CDR3 length is 15 residues. Germline CDR1 is MNHEY and CDR2 is SMNVEV (reference sequence). The ends were cut back, 5 bases at V and 3 bases at J, with 17 bases in the middle. CDR3 sequence reads: CASSPGGGGIYEQYF. As DNA, the CDR3 is TGTGCCAGCAGTCCCGGGGGCGGGGGCATCTACGAGCAGTACTTC.

The V and J genes are TRBV18 and TRBJ2-7, with a weak D call TRBD2 (5 bases). The CDR3 extends over 13 amino acids. Germline CDR1 and CDR2: KGHSH and LQKENI. Trimming stripped 0 bases from V and 12 bases from J, with 15 bases between. The CDR3 loop is CASSPPGDFKGYF. In DNA form, the CDR3 reads TGTGCCAGCTCACCACCGGGAGACTTCAAGGGGTACTTC.

The J gene is TRBJ2-5, the V gene TRBV9; a weak D match, TRBD1 (5 bases). The CDR3 runs 15 residues. V lost 3 bases and J 1 base, leaving 13 bases between the germline ends. From germline, CDR1 is SGDLS and CDR2 YYNGEE. In DNA form, the CDR3 reads TGTGCCAGCAGCGCAAGGAGACAGATCCAAGAGACCCAGTACTTC. It translates to CASSARRQIQETQYF. The full variable domain, with the rest looked up from reference TRBV9 and TRBJ2-5, is DSGVTQTPKHLITATGQRVTLRCSPRSGDLSVYWYQQSLDQGLQFLIQYYNGEERAKGNILERFSAQQFPDLHSELNLSSLELGDSALYFCASSARRQIQETQYFGPGTRLLVL.

The chain couples TRBV28 to TRBJ2-7; 8 bases are shared with TRBD1. Germline CDR1 and CDR2: MDHEN and SYDVKM. V was clipped by 3 bases and J by 7 bases; unmatched bases: 8. The CDR3 runs to 14 residues. The CDR3 DNA follows: TGTGCCAGCAGTTTCCTCAAGACAGGGGATGAGCAGTACTTC. This translates into CASSFLKTGDEQYF.

The chain carries TRBV10-2 and TRBJ2-7; TRBD1 matches 9 bases. The germline V gene has CDR1 WSHSY and CDR2 SAAADI. The J segment lost 4 bases and the V segment lost 2 bases, leaving 6 bases of the junction unmatched. The CDR3 runs to 15 residues. CDR3 bases: TGCGCCAGCAGTGAGCCAGACAGGGGGTATTACGAGCAGTACTTC. Translation: CASSEPDRGYYEQYF.

The rearrangement joins TRBV5-4 to TRBJ2-7; the D call may be TRBD1 or TRBD2 (6 bases each). CDR3 length: 15 residues. Germline assignment: CDR1 SGHNT and CDR2 YYREEE (reference sequence). The ends were cut back, 0 bases at V and 3 bases at J, with 13 bases in the middle. In DNA, the CDR3 is TGTGCCAGCAGCTTGGGGGGGGCACAGAACTACGAGCAGTACTTC. This gives the protein CASSLGGAQNYEQYF. The complete variable domain, with remaining parts taken from reference TRBV5-4 and TRBJ2-7, reads ETGVTQSPTHLIKTRGQQVTLRCSSQSGHNTVSWYQQALGQGPQFIFQYYREEENGRGNFPPRFSGLQFPNYSSELNVNALELDDSALYLCASSLGGAQNYEQYFGPGTRLTVT.

This clone came up once. The chain employs TRBV6-5 and TRBJ1-1, with 8 bases matching TRBD1. Germline CDR1 and CDR2: MNHEY and SVGAGI. V was clipped by 4 bases and J by 4 bases; unmatched bases: 5. This CDR3 is 14 amino acids long. CDR3 protein: CASSSGGGGTEAFF. Here the CDR3 DNA reads TGTGCCAGCAGTTCAGGGGGCGGGGGCACTGAAGCTTTCTTT.

The chain uses TRBV6-5 and TRBJ1-1; maybe TRBD1 (5 bases). CDR1 is MNHEY and CDR2 is SVGAGI in the germline V gene. V was shortened by 0 bases and J by 6 bases, with 17 bases between the two germline ends. CDR3 size: 16 residues. The chain's CDR3 is CASSYSGGEWLAEAFF. The CDR3 DNA is TGTGCCAGCAGTTACTCGGGGGGAGAATGGTTAGCTGAAGCTTTCTTT.

This chain links TRBV6-1 with TRBJ2-3; TRBD1 matches 8 bases. The V and J ends lost 3 bases and 4 bases, in that order; junction bases with no gene match: 12. The CDR3 has 17 amino acids. Germline V CDR1 and CDR2: MNHNS, SASEGT. The CDR3 loop is CASSETFDRGGADTQYF. CDR3 DNA: TGTGCCAGCAGTGAGACTTTCGACAGGGGAGGAGCAGATACGCAGTATTTT.

This clone was found once. This chain connects TRBV29-1 to TRBJ2-7; 7 nucleotides align to TRBD1. This CDR3 has 14 amino acids. In germline, CDR1 is SQVTM, CDR2 ANQGSEA. The ends lost 7 bases at V and 0 bases at J; junction bases unmatched: 9. DNA of the CDR3: TGCAGCGCTGAGGACAGGATAAGCTCCTACGAGCAGTACTTC. Protein product: CSAEDRISSYEQYF.

The chain's CDR3 is CASSVSEETNEKLFF. CDR3 coding DNA: TGTGCCAGCAGTGTCTCGGAGGAGACTAATGAAAAACTGTTTTTT. V and J are TRBV2 and TRBJ1-4, with no clear D. The CDR3 extends over 15 amino acids. V was pared by 4 bases and J by 2 bases, with 11 bases between. The germline gives CDR1 SNHLY, CDR2 FYNNEI.

The chain carries TRBV25-1 and TRBJ2-5; D gene ambiguous. Between the trimmed V and J ends, which lost 5 bases and 5 bases, there was a span of 21 bases. The CDR3 covers 16 residues. The germline gives CDR1 MGHDK, CDR2 SYGVNS. The CDR3 DNA sequence: TGTGCCAGCAGTCCTCCCTCGGCAGGAGTGGGGGAGACCCAGTACTTC. Translating it yields CASSPPSAGVGETQYF.

The chain carries TRBV6-5 and TRBJ2-1; D gene ambiguous. The CDR3 is 14 amino acids. Germline-derived CDR1 and CDR2 are MNHEY and SVGAGI. V dropped 6 bases and J dropped 3 bases, with 12 bases sitting between them. The CDR3 loop is CASSQGGVYNEQFF. The CDR3 DNA is TGTGCCAGCAGCCAAGGCGGAGTCTACAATGAGCAGTTCTTC.

The chain links TRBV21-1 to TRBJ2-7; the table gives TRBD2 as D, unverified against the DNA. TRBV21-1 is reported as a pseudogene. This CDR3 is 18 amino acids long. As DNA, the CDR3 is TGTGCCAGCAGCCTCCGAGCCCAGAAACCGGGACGAGCGGGCGAGCAGTACTTC. Residues: CASSLRAQKPGRAGEQYF.

This clone was detected only once. V gene TRBV4-1 combines with J gene TRBJ1-2; 10 bases line up with TRBD1. This CDR3 comprises 17 residues. From germline, CDR1 is MGHRA and CDR2 YSYEKL. With 0 bases clipped from V and 1 base from J, the junction kept 5 bases outside the gene matches. CDR3 region: CASSQEDRGSHNYGYTF. The CDR3 bases are TGCGCCAGCAGCCAAGAGGACAGGGGGTCCCATAACTATGGCTACACCTTC.

The CDR3 protein is CASTWTGGKDTQYF. In nucleotides, the CDR3 is TGTGCCAGCACCTGGACAGGGGGCAAGGATACGCAGTATTTT. The chain has TRBV7-9 and TRBJ2-3; TRBD1 matches 11 bases. This CDR3 comprises 14 residues. The germline V gene encodes CDR1 SEHNR and CDR2 FQNEAQ (reference sequence). Trimming took 7 bases from V and 6 from J; bases not matched to a gene: 6.

The rearrangement joins TRBV29-1 to TRBJ1-1; no firm D call. In germline, CDR1 is SQVTM, CDR2 ANQGSEA. The CDR3 covers 14 residues. The V end lost 0 bases, the J end lost 3 bases, and 11 bases lay between the germline ends. The CDR3, as DNA: TGCAGCGTTGAAGACTGGGGAATGGACACTGAAGCTTTCTTT. Translation gives CSVEDWGMDTEAFF.

The J gene is TRBJ2-7, the V gene TRBV5-1; D tentatively reads TRBD1 or TRBD2 (5 bases each). Trimming stripped 2 bases from V and 0 bases from J, with 9 bases between. Germline values: CDR1 SGHRS, CDR2 YFSETQ. This CDR3 is built from 14 residues. The CDR3 bases are TGCGCCAGCAGCTTACCAGGGAGCTCCTACGAGCAGTACTTC. This translates into CASSLPGSSYEQYF.

V is TRBV11-2 and J is TRBJ2-7; TRBD2 agrees at 8 bases. J was trimmed by 8 bases and V by 1 base; bases with no gene match: 13. The CDR3 has 16 amino acids. CDR1 and CDR2 (germline): SGHAT, FQNNGV. In nucleotides, the CDR3 is TGTGCCAGCAGCTTAGGGGGAGGGACTAGGGGTACGCAGCAGTACTTC. Translation: CASSLGGGTRGTQQYF.

This clone was counted a few times. The same CDR3 can be traced to other DNA sequences in this sample. V is TRBV13 and J is TRBJ1-2; D remains unclear. In germline, CDR1 is PRHDT, CDR2 FYEKMQ (reference sequence). V lost 0 bases to trimming and J lost 3 bases, with 2 bases between them. The CDR3 length is 12 residues. The CDR3 region has the DNA TGTGCCAGCAGCTTAGGAGACTATGGCTACACCTTC. The encoded protein is CASSLGDYGYTF.

This chain uses TRBV9 with TRBJ1-2; TRBD1 is a possible D gene (5 bases). V lost 1 base and J lost 1, with 20 bases in between. The CDR3 contains 18 residues. Germline CDR1 is SGDLS and CDR2 is YYNGEE. Written as DNA, the CDR3 is TGTGCCAGCAGCGTAAATAAGGGGAGGACGGACGATAACTATGGCTACACCTTC. Its protein is CASSVNKGRTDDNYGYTF.